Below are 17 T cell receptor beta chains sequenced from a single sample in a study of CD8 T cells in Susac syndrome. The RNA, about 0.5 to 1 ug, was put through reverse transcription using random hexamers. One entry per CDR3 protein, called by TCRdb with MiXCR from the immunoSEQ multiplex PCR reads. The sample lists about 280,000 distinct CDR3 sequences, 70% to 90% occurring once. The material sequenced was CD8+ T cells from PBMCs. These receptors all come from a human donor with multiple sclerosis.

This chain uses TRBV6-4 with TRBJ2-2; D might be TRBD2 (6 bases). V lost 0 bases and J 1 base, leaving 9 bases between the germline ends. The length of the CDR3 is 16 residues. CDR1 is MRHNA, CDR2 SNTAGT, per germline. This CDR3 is CASSDSGGMNTGELFF. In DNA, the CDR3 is TGTGCCAGCAGTGACTCAGGCGGGATGAACACCGGGGAGCTGTTTTTT.

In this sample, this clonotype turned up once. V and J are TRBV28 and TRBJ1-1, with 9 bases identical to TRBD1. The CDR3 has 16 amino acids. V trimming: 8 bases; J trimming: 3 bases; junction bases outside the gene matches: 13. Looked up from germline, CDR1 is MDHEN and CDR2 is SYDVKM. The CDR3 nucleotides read TGTGCCAGCCTTACATCGACAGGGGGACATGACACTGAAGCTTTCTTT. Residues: CASLTSTGGHDTEAFF.

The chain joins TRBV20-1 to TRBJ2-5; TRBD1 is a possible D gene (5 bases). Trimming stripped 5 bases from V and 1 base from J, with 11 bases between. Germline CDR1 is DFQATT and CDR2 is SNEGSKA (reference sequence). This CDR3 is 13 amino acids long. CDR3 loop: CSAPYQGQETQYF. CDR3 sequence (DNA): TGCAGTGCTCCGTATCAGGGCCAAGAGACCCAGTACTTC.

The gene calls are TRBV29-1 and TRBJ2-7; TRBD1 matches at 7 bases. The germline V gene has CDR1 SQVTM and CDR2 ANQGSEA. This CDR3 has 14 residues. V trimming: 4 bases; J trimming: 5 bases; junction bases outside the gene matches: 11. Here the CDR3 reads CSVVRDRSAHEQYF. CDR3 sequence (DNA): TGCAGCGTTGTTCGGGACAGATCTGCCCACGAGCAGTACTTC.

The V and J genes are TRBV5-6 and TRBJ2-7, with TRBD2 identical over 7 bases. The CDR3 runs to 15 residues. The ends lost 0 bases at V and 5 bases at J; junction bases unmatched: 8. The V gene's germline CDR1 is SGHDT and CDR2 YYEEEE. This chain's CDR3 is CASSLVFLGGDEQYF. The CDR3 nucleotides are TGTGCCAGCAGCTTGGTCTTTCTGGGAGGGGACGAGCAGTACTTC.

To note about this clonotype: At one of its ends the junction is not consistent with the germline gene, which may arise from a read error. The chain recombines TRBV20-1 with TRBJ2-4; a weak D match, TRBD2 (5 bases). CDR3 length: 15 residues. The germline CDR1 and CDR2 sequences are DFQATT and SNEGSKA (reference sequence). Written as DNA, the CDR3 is TGCAGTGCTAGAATGACTACTATAGCCAAAAACACTCAGTACTTC. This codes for CSARMTTIAKNTQYF.

In DNA, the CDR3 is TGTGCCAGCAGTTTCTCGGTAACAGGTGCCTACGAGCAGTACTTC. This sequence encodes CASSFSVTGAYEQYF. The chain employs TRBV28 and TRBJ2-7; D is perhaps TRBD1 (5 bases). Germline V gives CDR1 MDHEN, CDR2 SYDVKM. This CDR3 region has 15 residues. Trimming left V 3 bases short and J 2 bases short, with 14 bases between.

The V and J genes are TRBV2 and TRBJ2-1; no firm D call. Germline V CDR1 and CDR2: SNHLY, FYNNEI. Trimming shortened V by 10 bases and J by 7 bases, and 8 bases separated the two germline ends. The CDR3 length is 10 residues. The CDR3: CAIMGNEQFF. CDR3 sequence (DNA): TGTGCCATCATGGGAAATGAGCAGTTCTTC.

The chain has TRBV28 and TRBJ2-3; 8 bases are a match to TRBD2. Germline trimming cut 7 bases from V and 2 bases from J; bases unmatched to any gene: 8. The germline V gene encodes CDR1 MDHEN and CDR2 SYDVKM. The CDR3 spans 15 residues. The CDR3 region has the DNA TGTGCCAGCACTCTACTAGCGGACCACACAGATACGCAGTATTTT. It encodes CASTLLADHTDTQYF. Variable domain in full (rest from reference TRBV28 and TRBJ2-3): DVKVTQSSRYLVKRTGEKVFLECVQDMDHENMFWYRQDPGLGLRLIYFSYDVKMKEKGDIPEGYSVSREKKERFSLILESASTNQTSMYLCASTLLADHTDTQYFGPGTRLTVL.

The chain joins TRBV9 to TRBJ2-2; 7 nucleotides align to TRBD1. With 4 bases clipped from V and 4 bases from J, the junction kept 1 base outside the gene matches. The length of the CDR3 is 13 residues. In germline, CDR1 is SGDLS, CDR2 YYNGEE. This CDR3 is CASSPGGTGELFF. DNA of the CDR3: TGTGCCAGCAGCCCAGGGGGCACCGGGGAGCTGTTTTTT.

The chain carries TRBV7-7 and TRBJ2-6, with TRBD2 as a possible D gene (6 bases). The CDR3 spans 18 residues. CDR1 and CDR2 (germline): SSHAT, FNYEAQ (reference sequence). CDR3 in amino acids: CASGKPKQDFSGANVLTF. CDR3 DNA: TGTGCTAGCGGTAAACCGAAACAGGATTTCTCTGGGGCCAACGTCCTGACTTTC.

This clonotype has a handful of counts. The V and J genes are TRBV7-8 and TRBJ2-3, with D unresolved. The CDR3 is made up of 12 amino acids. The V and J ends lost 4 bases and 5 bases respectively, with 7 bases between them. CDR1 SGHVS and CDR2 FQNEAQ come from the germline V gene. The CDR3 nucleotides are TGTGCCAGCAGCTCGGCCGGAGATACGCAGTATTTT. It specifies CASSSAGDTQYF.

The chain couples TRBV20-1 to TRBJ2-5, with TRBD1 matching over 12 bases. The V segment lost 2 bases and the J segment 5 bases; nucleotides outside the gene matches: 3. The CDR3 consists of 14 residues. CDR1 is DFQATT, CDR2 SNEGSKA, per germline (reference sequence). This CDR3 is CSARTGTGGETQYF. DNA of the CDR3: TGCAGTGCTAGAACCGGGACAGGGGGCGAGACCCAGTACTTC.

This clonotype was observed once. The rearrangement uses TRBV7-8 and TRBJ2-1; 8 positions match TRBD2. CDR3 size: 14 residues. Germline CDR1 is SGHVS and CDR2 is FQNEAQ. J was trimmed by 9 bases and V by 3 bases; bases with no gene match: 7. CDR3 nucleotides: TGTGCCAGCAGCTTGGTCGGGGGGGCCGGTGAGCAGTTCTTC. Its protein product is CASSLVGGAGEQFF.

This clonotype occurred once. The CDR3 DNA reads as TGTGCCAGCAGCGCCATCGGGACAGGTTACTCCTACGAGCAGTACTTC. Protein product: CASSAIGTGYSYEQYF. The chain carries TRBV2 and TRBJ2-7; TRBD1 aligns across 8 bases. The CDR3 loop spans 16 amino acids. Germline CDR1 SNHLY, CDR2 FYNNEI. Trimming removed 6 bases from V and 0 bases from J; junction bases left unmatched: 10.

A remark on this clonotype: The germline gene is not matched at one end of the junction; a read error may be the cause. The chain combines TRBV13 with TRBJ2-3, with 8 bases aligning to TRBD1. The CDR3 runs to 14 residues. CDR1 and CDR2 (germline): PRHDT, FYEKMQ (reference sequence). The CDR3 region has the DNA TGTGCCAGCAGCCTCGGGACAGGCACAGATACGCAGTTTTTT. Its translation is CASSLGTGTDTQFF.

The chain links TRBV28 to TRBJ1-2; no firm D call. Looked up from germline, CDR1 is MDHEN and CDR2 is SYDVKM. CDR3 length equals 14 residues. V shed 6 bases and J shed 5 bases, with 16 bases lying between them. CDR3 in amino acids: CASSPGAAEYGYTF. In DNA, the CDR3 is TGTGCCAGCAGCCCCGGAGCGGCGGAGTATGGCTACACCTTC.